The rows below give T cell receptor beta chains drawn from one sample of a study of T cells after yellow fever vaccination. TCRdb re-called the 5' RACE reads through MiXCR, storing one row per CDR3 protein. This table holds 25,000 to 35,000 distinct CDR3 sequences, around 4.6% found once. The sample in question was CD8+ T cells sorted from PBMCs, obtained 10 days after the yellow fever booster vaccination. These receptors were obtained from a young man who received the YFV17D yellow fever vaccine. The CDR3 runs from the conserved cysteine through the conserved F or W. D genes are given only for firm matches. Only part of the rows carry a size: once, few, many, or a class if the clone is expanded.

d_gene | j_gene | v_gene | abundance | CDR3aa | CDR3nt
TRBD2 | TRBJ2-5 | TRBV27 | many | CASSLIGGQETQYF | TGTGCCAGCAGTTTAATCGGGGGGCAAGAGACCCAGTACTTC
. | TRBJ2-1 | TRBV7-2 | many | CASSFGSWNEQFF | TGTGCCAGCAGCTTCGGGAGCTGGAATGAGCAGTTCTTC
TRBD2 | TRBJ2-1 | TRBV7-9 | many | CASSLLAGGNEQFF | TGTGCCAGCAGCTTACTAGCGGGAGGGAATGAGCAGTTCTTC
. | TRBJ2-7 | TRBV2 | many | CASSVRGPYEQYF | TGTGCCAGCAGTGTAAGGGGACCCTACGAGCAGTACTTC
. | TRBJ1-4 | TRBV7-8 | many | CASSPGSILTNEKLFF | TGTGCCAGCAGCCCCGGGTCAATTCTAACTAATGAAAAACTGTTTTTT
TRBD2 | TRBJ2-1 | TRBV27 | many | CATTATGTSGDNEQFF | TGTGCCACCACCGCTACCGGGACTAGCGGTGACAATGAGCAGTTCTTC
TRBD2 | TRBJ2-1 | TRBV12-3/TRBV12-4 | few | CASSLAQGLAGGLGWEQFF | TGTGCCAGCAGTTTAGCGCAGGGACTAGCGGGAGGGCTGGGCTGGGAGCAGTTCTTC
. | TRBJ1-6 | TRBV9 | many | CASSMGGSGTPLHF | TGTGCCAGCAGCATGGGGGGCTCGGGGACACCCCTCCACTTT
TRBD1 | TRBJ2-3 | TRBV2 | . | CASPGQGIPDTQYF | TGTGCCAGCCCGGGACAGGGTATTCCAGATACGCAGTATTTT
TRBD2 | TRBJ2-1 | TRBV6-5 | many | CASSSLAGEQFF | TGTGCCAGCAGTTCCCTAGCGGGTGAGCAGTTCTTC
. | TRBJ2-7 | TRBV9 | many | CASSVDGRVHEQYF | TGTGCCAGCAGCGTAGACGGCAGGGTCCACGAGCAGTACTTC
TRBD2 | TRBJ2-1 | TRBV7-9 | many | CASSLPGLGAGQFF | TGTGCCAGCAGCTTACCGGGACTAGGGGCGGGGCAGTTCTTC
. | TRBJ2-2 | TRBV19 | many | CASKQLPAGELFF | TGTGCCAGTAAACAACTACCGGCCGGGGAGCTGTTTTTT
TRBD1 | TRBJ2-7 | TRBV6-5 | many | CASSPGTGGFEQYF | TGTGCCAGCAGCCCCGGGACAGGGGGTTTCGAGCAGTACTTC
. | TRBJ2-1 | TRBV5-6 | many | CASLSYNEQFF | TGTGCCAGCCTGAGTTACAATGAGCAGTTCTTC
. | TRBJ2-3 | TRBV6-1 | many | CASAPTGRAHTQYF | TGTGCCAGCGCTCCCACAGGACGGGCCCATACGCAGTATTTT
TRBD2 | TRBJ2-7 | TRBV12-3/TRBV12-4 | many | CASSGGGPYEQYF | TGTGCCAGCAGTGGGGGGGGTCCCTACGAGCAGTACTTC
. | TRBJ2-7 | TRBV19 | many | CASSIGTLDSYEQYF | TGTGCCAGTAGTATCGGGACACTGGATTCCTACGAGCAGTACTTC
TRBD2 | TRBJ2-7 | TRBV2 | many | CASRKTSGEFYEQYF | TGTGCCAGCAGAAAGACTAGCGGGGAATTCTACGAGCAGTACTTC
. | TRBJ2-7 | TRBV20-1 | many | CSADPPGSQYEQYF | TGCAGTGCTGACCCCCCTGGGAGCCAATACGAGCAGTACTTC
. | TRBJ2-3 | TRBV21-1 | many | CATSLSCESDTQYF | TGTGCCACCTCCCTGTCTTGTGAATCCGATACGCAGTATTTT
. | TRBJ1-2 | TRBV10-3 | many | CAISEGGSDTF | TGTGCCATCAGTGAGGGTGGGAGTGACACCTTC
TRBD2 | TRBJ2-1 | TRBV4-2 | many | CASSQAERESSYNEQFF | TGTGCCAGCAGCCAAGCTGAGCGGGAGAGCTCCTACAATGAGCAGTTCTTC
. | TRBJ2-7 | TRBV7-9 | many | CASSQQGQTYEQYF | TGTGCCAGCAGCCAACAGGGACAAACCTACGAGCAGTACTTC
. | TRBJ2-2 | TRBV28 | many | CASSSLDTGELFF | TGTGCCAGCAGTTCGTTAGACACCGGGGAGCTGTTTTTT
. | TRBJ2-7 | TRBV28 | many | CASSHRQNYEQYF | TGTGCCAGCAGTCATCGACAGAACTACGAGCAGTACTTC
TRBD2 | TRBJ2-1 | TRBV27 | many | CASSGLAGRPEQFF | TGTGCCAGCAGCGGACTAGCGGGCCGACCCGAGCAGTTCTTC
TRBD2 | TRBJ2-7 | TRBV4-3 | many | CASSQGVAGTYEQYF | TGCGCCAGCAGCCAAGGAGTAGCGGGGACCTACGAGCAGTACTTC
. | TRBJ2-7 | TRBV5-6 | many | CASSQIGYEQYF | TGTGCCAGCAGCCAAATCGGATACGAGCAGTACTTC
. | TRBJ1-6 | TRBV30 | many | CAWSLVRASPLHF | TGTGCCTGGAGCTTGGTTCGGGCTTCACCCCTCCACTTT